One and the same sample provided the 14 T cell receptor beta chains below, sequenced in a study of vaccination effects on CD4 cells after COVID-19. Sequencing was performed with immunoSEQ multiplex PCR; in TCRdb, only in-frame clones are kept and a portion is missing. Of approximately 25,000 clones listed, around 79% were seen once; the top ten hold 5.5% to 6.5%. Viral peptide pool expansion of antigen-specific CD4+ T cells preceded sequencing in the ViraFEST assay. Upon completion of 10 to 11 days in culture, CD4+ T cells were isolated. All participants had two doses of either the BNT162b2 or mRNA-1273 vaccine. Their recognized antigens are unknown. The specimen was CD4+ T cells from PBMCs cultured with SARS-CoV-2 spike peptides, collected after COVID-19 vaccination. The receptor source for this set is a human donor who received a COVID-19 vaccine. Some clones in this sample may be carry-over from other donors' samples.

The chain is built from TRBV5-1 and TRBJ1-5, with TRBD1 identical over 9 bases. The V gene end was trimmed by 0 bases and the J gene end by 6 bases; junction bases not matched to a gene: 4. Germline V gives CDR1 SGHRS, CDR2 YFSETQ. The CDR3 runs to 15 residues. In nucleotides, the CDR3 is TGCGCCAGCAGCTTGGGGGGGACAGGGAGTCAGCCCCAGCATTTT. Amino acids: CASSLGGTGSQPQHF.

Here the CDR3 DNA reads TGTGCCAGCTCACTTCTAGACGGAGGGAACACTGAAGCTTTCTTT. Its protein product is CASSLLDGGNTEAFF. This chain links TRBV18 with TRBJ1-1, with D unresolved. Trimming took off 4 bases at V and 1 base at J, with 13 bases between the two ends. The CDR3 extends over 15 amino acids. CDR1 and CDR2 from the germline V gene are KGHSH and LQKENI.

For the CDR3, the DNA is TGTGCCAGCAGTTCCGGACAGGGTTCCACTGAAGCTTTCTTT. Translating it yields CASSSGQGSTEAFF. This sequence joins TRBV27 and TRBJ1-1; 8 nucleotides match TRBD1. The ends lost 4 bases at V and 4 bases at J; junction bases unmatched: 5. Germline V gene data show CDR1 as MNHEY and CDR2 as SMNVEV (reference sequence). This CDR3 region has 14 residues.

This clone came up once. CDR3 sequence: CASSRGQGEVGELFF. The CDR3 DNA reads TGTGCCAGTAGTAGGGGACAGGGTGAAGTCGGGGAGCTGTTTTTT. This chain joins TRBV19 and TRBJ2-2; 9 positions match TRBD1. V trimming: 4 bases; J trimming: 7 bases; junction bases outside the gene matches: 7. CDR1 is LNHDA, CDR2 SQIVND, per germline (reference sequence). This CDR3 contains 15 residues.

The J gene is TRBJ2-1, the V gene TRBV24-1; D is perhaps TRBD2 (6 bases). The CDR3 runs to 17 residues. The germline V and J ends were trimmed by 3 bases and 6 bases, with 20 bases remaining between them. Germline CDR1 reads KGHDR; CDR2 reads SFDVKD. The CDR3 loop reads CATSDRHTSLSANEQFF. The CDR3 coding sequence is TGTGCCACCAGTGATCGACATACTAGCCTCAGTGCCAATGAGCAGTTCTTC.

CDR3 amino acids: CATSDPGQGNEKLFF. CDR3 DNA: TGTGCCACCAGTGACCCTGGACAGGGAAATGAAAAACTGTTTTTT. The chain couples TRBV24-1 to TRBJ1-4; 8 bases agree with TRBD1. The V and J ends lost 4 bases and 5 bases, in that order; junction bases with no gene match: 5. Germline CDR1 reads KGHDR; CDR2 reads SFDVKD. The CDR3 covers 15 residues.

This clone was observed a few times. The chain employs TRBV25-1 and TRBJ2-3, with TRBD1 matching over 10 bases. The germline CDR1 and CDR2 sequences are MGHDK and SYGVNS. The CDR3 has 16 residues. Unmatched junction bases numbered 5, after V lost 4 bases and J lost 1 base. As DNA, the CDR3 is TGTGCCAGCAGTGCAAGGGGGACAGGGGGCACAGATACGCAGTATTTT. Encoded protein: CASSARGTGGTDTQYF.

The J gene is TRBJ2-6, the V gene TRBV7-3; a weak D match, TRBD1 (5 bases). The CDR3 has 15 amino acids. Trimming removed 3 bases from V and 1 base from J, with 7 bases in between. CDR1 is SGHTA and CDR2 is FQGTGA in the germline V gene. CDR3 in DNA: TGTGCCAGCAGCTTCCAGGGTTCTGGGGCCAACGTCCTGACTTTC. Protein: CASSFQGSGANVLTF. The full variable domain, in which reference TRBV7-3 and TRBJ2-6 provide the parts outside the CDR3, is GAGVSQTPSNKVTEKGKYVELRCDPISGHTALYWYRQSLGQGPEFLIYFQGTGAADDSGLPNDRFFAVRPEGSVSTLKIQRTERGDSAVYLCASSFQGSGANVLTFGAGSRLTVL.

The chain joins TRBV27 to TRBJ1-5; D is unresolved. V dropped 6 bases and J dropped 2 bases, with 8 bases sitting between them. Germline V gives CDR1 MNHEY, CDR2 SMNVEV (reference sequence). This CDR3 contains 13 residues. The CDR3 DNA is TGTGCCAGCAGCACCAAACGCAATCAGCCCCAGCATTTT. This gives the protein CASSTKRNQPQHF.

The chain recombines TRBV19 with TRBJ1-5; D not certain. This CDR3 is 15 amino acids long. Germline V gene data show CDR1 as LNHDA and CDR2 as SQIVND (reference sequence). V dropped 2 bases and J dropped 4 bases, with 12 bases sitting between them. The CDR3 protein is CASSITGLGNQPQHF. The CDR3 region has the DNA TGTGCCAGTAGTATAACCGGGTTAGGGAATCAGCCCCAGCATTTT.

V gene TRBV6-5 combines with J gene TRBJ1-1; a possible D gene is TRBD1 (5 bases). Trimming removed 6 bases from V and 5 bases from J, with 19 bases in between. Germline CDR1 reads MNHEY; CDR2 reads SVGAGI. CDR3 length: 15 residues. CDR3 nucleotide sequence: TGTGCCAGCAGCCCCCCGGCAGGGTATCAGACTGAAGCTTTCTTT. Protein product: CASSPPAGYQTEAFF.

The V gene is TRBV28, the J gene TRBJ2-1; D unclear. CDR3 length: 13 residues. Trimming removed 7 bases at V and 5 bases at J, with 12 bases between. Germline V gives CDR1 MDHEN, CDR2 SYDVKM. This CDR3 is CASKRHQDNEQFF. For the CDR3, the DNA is TGTGCCAGCAAGAGACACCAAGACAATGAGCAGTTCTTC.

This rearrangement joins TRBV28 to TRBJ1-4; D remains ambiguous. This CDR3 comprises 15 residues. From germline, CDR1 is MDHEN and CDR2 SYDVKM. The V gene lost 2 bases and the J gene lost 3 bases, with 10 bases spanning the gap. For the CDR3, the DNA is TGTGCCAGCAGTTTACTCCTGGGTGCTAATGAAAAACTGTTTTTT. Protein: CASSLLLGANEKLFF.

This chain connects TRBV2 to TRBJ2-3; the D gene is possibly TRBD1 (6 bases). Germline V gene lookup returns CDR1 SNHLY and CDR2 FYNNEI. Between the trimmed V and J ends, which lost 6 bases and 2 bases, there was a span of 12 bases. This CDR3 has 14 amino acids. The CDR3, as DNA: TGTGCCAGCAGGCAGGGGTCAACCACAGATACGCAGTATTTT. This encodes CASRQGSTTDTQYF.